This T cell receptor (beta chain) is from a study of T cells after yellow fever vaccination. Findings and caveats of the study: Contamination by abundant bulk-population clonotypes could be present in FACS-sorted repertoires. Secondary responses were weaker yet peaked faster, day 5 versus 15. Post-booster repertoires contained most primary-vaccination clones again (about 95% CD4, over 70% CD8).

The CDR3 totals 13 residues. Germline assignment: CDR1 SGHNT and CDR2 YENEEA. V lost 5 bases and J 4 bases, leaving 8 bases between the germline ends. From the 5' RACE reads, TCRdb called clonotypes with MiXCR, one entry per CDR3 protein. The data show approximately 150,000 distinct CDR3 sequences, about 6% seen once. To note about this clonotype: No antigen is known for it.

The rearrangement links TRBV11-3 to TRBJ2-2; D not resolved. Sequenced material: CD4+ T cells sorted from PBMCs, taken on the day of the first yellow fever vaccination. This TCR came from a man younger than 30 who received the YFV17D yellow fever vaccine. The CDR3 nucleotides are TGTGCCAGCAGCAAGGACGGCACCGGGGAGCTGTTTTTT. It yields the protein CASSKDGTGELFF.